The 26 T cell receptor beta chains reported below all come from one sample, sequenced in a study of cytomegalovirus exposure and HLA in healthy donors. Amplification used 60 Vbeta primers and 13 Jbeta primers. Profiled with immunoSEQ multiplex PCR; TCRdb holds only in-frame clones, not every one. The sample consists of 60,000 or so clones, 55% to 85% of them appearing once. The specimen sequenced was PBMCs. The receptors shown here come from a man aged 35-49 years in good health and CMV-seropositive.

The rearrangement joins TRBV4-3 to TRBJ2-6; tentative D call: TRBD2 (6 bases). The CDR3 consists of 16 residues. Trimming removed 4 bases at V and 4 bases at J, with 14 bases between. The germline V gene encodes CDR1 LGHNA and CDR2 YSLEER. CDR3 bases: TGCGCCAGCAGCCTCCAAGGAGGGTTAGGGGCCAACGTCCTGACTTTC. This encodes CASSLQGGLGANVLTF.

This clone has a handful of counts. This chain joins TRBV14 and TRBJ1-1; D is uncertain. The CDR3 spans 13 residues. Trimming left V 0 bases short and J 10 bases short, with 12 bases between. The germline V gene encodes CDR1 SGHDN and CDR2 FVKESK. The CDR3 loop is CASSQDRRTLAFF. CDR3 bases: TGTGCCAGCAGCCAAGATCGTCGGACTTTAGCTTTCTTT.

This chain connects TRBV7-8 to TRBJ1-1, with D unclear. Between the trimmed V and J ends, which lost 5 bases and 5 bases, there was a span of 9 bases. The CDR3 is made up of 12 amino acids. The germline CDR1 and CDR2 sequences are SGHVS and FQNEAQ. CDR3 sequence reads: CASSRERTEAFF. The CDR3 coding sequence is TGTGCCAGCAGCCGGGAGAGGACTGAAGCTTTCTTT.

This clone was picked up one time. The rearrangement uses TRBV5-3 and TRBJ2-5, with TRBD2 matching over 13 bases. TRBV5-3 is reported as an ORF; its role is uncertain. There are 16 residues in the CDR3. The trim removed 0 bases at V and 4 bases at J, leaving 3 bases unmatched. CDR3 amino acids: CARSLGLAGGRETQYF. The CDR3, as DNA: TGTGCCAGAAGCTTGGGACTAGCGGGGGGACGAGAGACCCAGTACTTC.

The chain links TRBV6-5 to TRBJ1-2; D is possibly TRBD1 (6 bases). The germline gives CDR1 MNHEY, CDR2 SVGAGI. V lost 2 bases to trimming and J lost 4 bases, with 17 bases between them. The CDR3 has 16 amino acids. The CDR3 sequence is CASSYPQGGGSYGYTF. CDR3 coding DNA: TGTGCCAGCAGTTACCCTCAAGGCGGGGGCAGCTATGGCTACACCTTC.

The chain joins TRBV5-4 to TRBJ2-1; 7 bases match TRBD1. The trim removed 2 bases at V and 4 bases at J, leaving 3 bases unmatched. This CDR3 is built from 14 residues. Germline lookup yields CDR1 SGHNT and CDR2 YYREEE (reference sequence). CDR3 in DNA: TGTGCCAGCAGCTTAGGGGGCGGGTACAATGAGCAGTTCTTC. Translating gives CASSLGGGYNEQFF.

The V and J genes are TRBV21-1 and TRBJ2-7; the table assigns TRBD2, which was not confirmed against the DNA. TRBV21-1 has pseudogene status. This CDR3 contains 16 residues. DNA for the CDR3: TGTGCCAGCAGCAAAGGGGAGGCGGGGGGCGGCTACGAGCAGTACTTC. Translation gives CASSKGEAGGGYEQYF.

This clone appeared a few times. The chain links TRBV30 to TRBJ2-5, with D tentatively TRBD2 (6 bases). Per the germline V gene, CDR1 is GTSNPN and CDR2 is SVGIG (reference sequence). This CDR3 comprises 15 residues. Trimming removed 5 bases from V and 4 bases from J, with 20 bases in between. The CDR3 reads CAWADNGQGGETQYF. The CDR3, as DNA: TGTGCCTGGGCCGATAATGGGCAGGGAGGAGAGACCCAGTACTTC.

Here the CDR3 reads CASSVAVRNYGYTF. CDR3 coding DNA: TGTGCCAGCAGCGTAGCGGTCCGGAACTATGGCTACACCTTC. The J gene is TRBJ1-2, the V gene TRBV9, with no clear D. The CDR3 runs 14 residues. The V end lost 0 bases, the J end lost 2 bases, and 8 bases lay between the germline ends. Germline assignment: CDR1 SGDLS and CDR2 YYNGEE. The full variable domain, completed using reference TRBV9 and TRBJ1-2, is DSGVTQTPKHLITATGQRVTLRCSPRSGDLSVYWYQQSLDQGLQFLIQYYNGEERAKGNILERFSAQQFPDLHSELNLSSLELGDSALYFCASSVAVRNYGYTFGSGTRLTVV.

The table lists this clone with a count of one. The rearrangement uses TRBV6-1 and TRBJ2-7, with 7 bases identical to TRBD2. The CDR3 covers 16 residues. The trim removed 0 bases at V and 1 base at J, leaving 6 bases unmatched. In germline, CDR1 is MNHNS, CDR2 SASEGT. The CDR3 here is CASSEALTGGSYEQYF. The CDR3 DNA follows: TGTGCCAGCAGTGAAGCGCTAACGGGGGGATCCTACGAGCAGTACTTC.

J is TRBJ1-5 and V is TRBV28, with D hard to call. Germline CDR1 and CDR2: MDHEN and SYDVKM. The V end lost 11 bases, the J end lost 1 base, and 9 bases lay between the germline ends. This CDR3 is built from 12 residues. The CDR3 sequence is CAGSVSNQPQHF. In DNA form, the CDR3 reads TGTGCCGGGAGTGTCAGCAATCAGCCCCAGCATTTT.

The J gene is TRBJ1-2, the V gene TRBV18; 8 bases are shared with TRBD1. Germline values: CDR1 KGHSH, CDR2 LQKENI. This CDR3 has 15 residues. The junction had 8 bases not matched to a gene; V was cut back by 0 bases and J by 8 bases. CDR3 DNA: TGTGCCAGCTCACCACCCTATGGGACAGGCGGCGGCTACACCTTC. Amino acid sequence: CASSPPYGTGGGYTF.

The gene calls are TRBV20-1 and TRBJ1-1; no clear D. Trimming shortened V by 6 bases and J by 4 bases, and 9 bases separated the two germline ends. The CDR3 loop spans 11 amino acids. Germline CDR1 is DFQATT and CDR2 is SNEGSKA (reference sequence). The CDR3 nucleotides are TGCAGTGCCCTCGCGTCCACTGAAGCTTTCTTT. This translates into CSALASTEAFF.

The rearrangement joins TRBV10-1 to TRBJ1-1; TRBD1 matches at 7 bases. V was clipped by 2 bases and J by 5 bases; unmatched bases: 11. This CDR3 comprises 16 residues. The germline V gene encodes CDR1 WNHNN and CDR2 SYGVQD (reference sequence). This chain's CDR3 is CASSEPNRGRETEAFF. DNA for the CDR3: TGCGCCAGCAGTGAGCCCAACAGGGGACGGGAAACTGAAGCTTTCTTT.

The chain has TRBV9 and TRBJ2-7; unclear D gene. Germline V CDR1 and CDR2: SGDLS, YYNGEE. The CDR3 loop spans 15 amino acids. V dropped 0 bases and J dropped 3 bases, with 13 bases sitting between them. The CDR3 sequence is CASSVGAASGYEQYF. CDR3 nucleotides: TGTGCCAGCAGCGTAGGAGCAGCTTCAGGCTACGAGCAGTACTTC.

The CDR3: CASSQAPLGTGGFGTEAFF. The CDR3 coding sequence is TGCGCCAGCAGCCAAGCACCCTTGGGGACAGGGGGCTTTGGCACTGAAGCTTTCTTT. This sequence joins TRBV4-3 and TRBJ1-1; 12 bases agree with TRBD1. The CDR3 spans 19 residues. The V gene's germline CDR1 is LGHNA and CDR2 YSLEER. Losses at the gene ends were 1 base for V and 4 bases for J; bases not matched to a gene: 13.

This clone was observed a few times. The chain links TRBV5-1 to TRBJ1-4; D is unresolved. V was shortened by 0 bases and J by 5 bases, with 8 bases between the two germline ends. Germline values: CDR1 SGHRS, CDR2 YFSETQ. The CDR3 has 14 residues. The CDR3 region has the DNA TGCGCCAGCAGCTTGGGACAATTGAATGAAAAACTGTTTTTT. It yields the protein CASSLGQLNEKLFF.

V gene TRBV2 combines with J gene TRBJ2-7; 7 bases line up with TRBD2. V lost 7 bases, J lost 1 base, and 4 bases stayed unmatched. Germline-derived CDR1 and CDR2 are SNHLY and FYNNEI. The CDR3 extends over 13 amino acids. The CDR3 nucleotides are TGTGCCAGCAATGGACTAGGGTCCTACGAGCAGTACTTC. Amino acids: CASNGLGSYEQYF.

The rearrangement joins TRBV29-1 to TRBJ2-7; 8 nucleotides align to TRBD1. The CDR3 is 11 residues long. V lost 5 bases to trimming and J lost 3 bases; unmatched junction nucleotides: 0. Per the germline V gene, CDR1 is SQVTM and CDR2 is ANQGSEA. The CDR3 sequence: CSVTGGYEQYF. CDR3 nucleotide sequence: TGCAGCGTTACAGGGGGCTACGAGCAGTACTTC.

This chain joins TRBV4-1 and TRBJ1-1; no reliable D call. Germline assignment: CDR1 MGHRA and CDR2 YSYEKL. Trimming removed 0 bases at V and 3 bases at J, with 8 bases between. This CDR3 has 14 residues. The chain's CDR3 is CASSQDAGYTEAFF. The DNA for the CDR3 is TGCGCCAGCAGCCAAGACGCAGGCTACACTGAAGCTTTCTTT.

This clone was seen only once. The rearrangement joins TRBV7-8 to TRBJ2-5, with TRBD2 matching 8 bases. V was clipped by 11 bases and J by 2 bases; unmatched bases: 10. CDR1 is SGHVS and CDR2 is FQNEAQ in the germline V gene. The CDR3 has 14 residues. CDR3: CAAAVGGAQETQYF. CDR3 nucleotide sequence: TGTGCCGCCGCGGTCGGGGGGGCACAAGAGACCCAGTACTTC.

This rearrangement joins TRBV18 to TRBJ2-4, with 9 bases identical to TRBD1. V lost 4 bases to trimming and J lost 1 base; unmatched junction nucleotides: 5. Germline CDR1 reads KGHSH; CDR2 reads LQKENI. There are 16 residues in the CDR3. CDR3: CASSLGTGRAKNIQYF. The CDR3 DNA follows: TGTGCCAGCTCACTCGGGACAGGGAGGGCCAAAAACATTCAGTACTTC.

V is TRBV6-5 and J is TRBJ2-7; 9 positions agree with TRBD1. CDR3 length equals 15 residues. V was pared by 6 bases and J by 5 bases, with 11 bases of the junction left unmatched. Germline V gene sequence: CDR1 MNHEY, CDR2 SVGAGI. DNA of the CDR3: TGTGCCAGCAGCTCAATTACAGGGGGCTTGGACGAGCAGTACTTC. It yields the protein CASSSITGGLDEQYF.

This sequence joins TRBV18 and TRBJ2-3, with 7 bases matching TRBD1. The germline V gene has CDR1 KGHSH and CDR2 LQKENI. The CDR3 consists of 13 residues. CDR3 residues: CALKGARTDTQYF. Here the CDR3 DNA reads TGTGCACTAAAGGGGGCGCGAACAGATACGCAGTATTTT.

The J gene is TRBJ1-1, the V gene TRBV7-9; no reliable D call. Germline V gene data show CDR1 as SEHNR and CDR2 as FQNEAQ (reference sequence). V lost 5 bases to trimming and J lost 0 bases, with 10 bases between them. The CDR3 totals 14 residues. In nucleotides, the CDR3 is TGTGCCAGCAGCCCGGGGTTCATGAACACTGAAGCTTTCTTT. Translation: CASSPGFMNTEAFF.

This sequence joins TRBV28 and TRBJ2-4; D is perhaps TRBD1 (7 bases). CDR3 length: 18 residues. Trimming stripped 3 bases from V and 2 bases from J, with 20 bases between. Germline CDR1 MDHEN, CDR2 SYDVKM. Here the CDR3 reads CASSLGWIRGVSKNIQYF. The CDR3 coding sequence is TGTGCCAGCAGTTTGGGGTGGATCAGGGGGGTATCCAAAAACATTCAGTACTTC. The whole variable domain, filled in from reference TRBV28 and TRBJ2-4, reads DVKVTQSSRYLVKRTGEKVFLECVQDMDHENMFWYRQDPGLGLRLIYFSYDVKMKEKGDIPEGYSVSREKKERFSLILESASTNQTSMYLCASSLGWIRGVSKNIQYFGAGTRLSVL.